These 4 T cell receptor beta chains originate from one sample sequenced in a study of neurological immune-mediated disorders (dated by TCRdb to between 2018 and 2020). The method behind the library was 5' RACE. TCRdb shows the sequencer as Illumina HiSeq 2500. TCRdb ran its own pipeline on the public reads, namely fastp trimming at Q25 and MiXCR clone calling, and kept in-frame beta chains. All rows with the same CDR3 protein become a single entry with the most common DNA and genes. The table for this sample lists 45,000 to 65,000 distinct CDR3 sequences; roughly 8% of them were counted only once. The biggest ten clones account for 1.5% to 2% of the sample. Read against the paper, the sample's time point label means: longitudinal time-point 3. Sequenced input: PBMCs. These receptors were taken from a woman in her thirties or forties in good health.

This clonotype was detected many times. This rearrangement joins TRBV29-1 to TRBJ2-3, with 15 bases matching TRBD2. The CDR3 covers 18 residues. Germline V CDR1 and CDR2: SQVTM, ANQGSEA. V dropped 7 bases and J dropped 5; count of bases not matched to a gene: 16. The CDR3 spells CSGHMHTSGLAGGDTQYF. The CDR3 nucleotides read TGCAGCGGACATATGCACACGTCGGGACTAGCGGGAGGAGATACGCAGTATTTT.

This clonotype has ten or more counts. The chain uses TRBV29-1 and TRBJ1-6, with TRBD1 matching over 7 bases. The germline V gene has CDR1 SQVTM and CDR2 ANQGSEA. This CDR3 contains 16 residues. J lost 3 bases, V lost 7 bases, and 12 bases had no gene match. Written as DNA, the CDR3 is TGCAGCGCCGTCCCGGGACAGAGCATCTATAATTCACCCCTCCACTTT. This sequence encodes CSAVPGQSIYNSPLHF.

This clonotype has a count of ten or more. This sequence joins TRBV5-4 and TRBJ2-7; TRBD1 aligns across 7 bases. CDR3 length: 14 amino acids. V shed 2 bases and J 0 bases; nucleotides not matched to a gene: 2. CDR1 is SGHNT, CDR2 YYREEE, per germline (reference sequence). The CDR3 DNA follows: TGTGCCAGCAGCTTACAGGGGATCTCCTACGAGCAGTACTTC. Translation gives CASSLQGISYEQYF.

Only a few counts were recorded for this clonotype. This chain joins TRBV5-1 and TRBJ1-1, with D unresolved. Trimming stripped 4 bases from V and 0 bases from J, with 25 bases between. From germline, CDR1 is SGHRS and CDR2 YFSETQ. The CDR3 runs to 19 residues. The CDR3 here is CASSSWPGDTAYMNTEAFF. The DNA of the CDR3 is TGCGCCAGCAGCAGTTGGCCAGGTGACACAGCTTACATGAACACTGAAGCTTTCTTT.